These T cell receptor beta chains were read from a single sample in a study of cytomegalovirus exposure and HLA in healthy donors. Only in-frame clones appear in the TCRdb table, and some are missing; sequencing was by immunoSEQ multiplex PCR. The table includes under 150,000 clones, approximately 82% detected once. Sequenced sample: PBMCs. These receptors were taken from a man aged 25-40 years in good health and CMV-seropositive. Each CDR3 is given without its conserved first and last residue. A D gene is named only where the DNA matches it firmly.

d_call	v_call	j_call	cdr3_aa
TRBD1	TRBV5-1	TRBJ1-6	ASRPGGGNSPLH
TRBD1	TRBV28	TRBJ2-3	ASSLGQGLDTQY
TRBD2	TRBV29-1	TRBJ2-3	SVRLAGRADTQY
TRBD2	TRBV6-1	TRBJ2-1	AAQREAGAYNEQF
-	TRBV7-9	TRBJ1-4	SSSAGDTLSGVKNEKLF
-	TRBV27	TRBJ1-2	ASSRGGFDYGYT
-	TRBV19	TRBJ1-2	ASSTHGGYT
-	TRBV10-3	TRBJ2-3	AISEDTSDTQY
TRBD1	TRBV15	TRBJ1-3	ATSREEGAFGNTIY
-	TRBV7-2	TRBJ2-1	ASSLGGTVWGLYNEQF
-	TRBV5-8	TRBJ1-2	ASSPAQGNYGYT
TRBD1	TRBV20-1	TRBJ1-1	SASTGGTAF
-	TRBV5-6	TRBJ1-1	ASNYARMNTEAF
-	TRBV11-2	TRBJ2-7	ASSRTDTYEQY
-	TRBV6-1	TRBJ1-5	ASSEPNSVNQPQH
TRBD1	TRBV2	TRBJ2-1	ASGDSSSYNEQF
-	TRBV9	TRBJ2-3	ASSVAGTSDTQY
-	TRBV7-3	TRBJ1-1	ASSVKLYAEAF
TRBD2	TRBV4-1	TRBJ2-1	ASSQFPLTSGNEQF
TRBD1	TRBV7-8	TRBJ2-7	ASRPDRQGRTYEQY